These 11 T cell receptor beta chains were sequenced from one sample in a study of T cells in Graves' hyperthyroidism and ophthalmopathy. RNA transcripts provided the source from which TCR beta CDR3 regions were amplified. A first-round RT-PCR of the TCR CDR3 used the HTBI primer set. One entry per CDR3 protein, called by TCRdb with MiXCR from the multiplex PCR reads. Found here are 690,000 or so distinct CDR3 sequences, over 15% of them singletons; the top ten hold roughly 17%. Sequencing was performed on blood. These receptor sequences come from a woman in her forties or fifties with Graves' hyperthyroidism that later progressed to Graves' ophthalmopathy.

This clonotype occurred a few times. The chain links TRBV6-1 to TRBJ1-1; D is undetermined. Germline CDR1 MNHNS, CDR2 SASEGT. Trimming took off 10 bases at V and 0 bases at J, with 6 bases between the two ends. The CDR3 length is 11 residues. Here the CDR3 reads CATVMNTEAFF. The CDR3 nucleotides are TGTGCCACTGTGATGAACACTGAAGCTTTCTTT.

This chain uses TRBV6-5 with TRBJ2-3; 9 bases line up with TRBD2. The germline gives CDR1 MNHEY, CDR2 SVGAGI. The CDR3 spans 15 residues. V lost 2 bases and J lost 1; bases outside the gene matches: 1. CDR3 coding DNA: TGTGCCAGCAGTTACAGGACTAGCGGCACAGATACGCAGTATTTT. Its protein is CASSYRTSGTDTQYF.

CDR3 bases: TGTGCCAGCAGTTACATGGGGGTTGAAAAACTGTTTTTT. This gives the protein CASSYMGVEKLFF. V usage is TRBV6-2 or TRBV6-3 and J usage is TRBJ1-4; tentative D call: TRBD1 (5 bases). The CDR3 runs 13 residues. Trimming took off 2 bases at V and 7 bases at J, with 8 bases between the two ends. CDR1 is MNHEY and CDR2 is SVGEGT in the germline V gene.

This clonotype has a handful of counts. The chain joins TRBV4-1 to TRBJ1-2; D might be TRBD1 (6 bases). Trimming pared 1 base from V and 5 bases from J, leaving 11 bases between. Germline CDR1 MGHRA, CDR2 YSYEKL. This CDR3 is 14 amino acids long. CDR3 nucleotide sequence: TGCGCCAGCAGCCAAGTGGACAGTGATTATGGCTACACCTTC. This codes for CASSQVDSDYGYTF.

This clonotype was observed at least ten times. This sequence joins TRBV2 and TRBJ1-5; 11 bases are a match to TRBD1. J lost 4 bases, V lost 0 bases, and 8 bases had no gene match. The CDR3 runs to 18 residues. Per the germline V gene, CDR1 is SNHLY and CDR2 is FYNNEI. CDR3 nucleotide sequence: TGTGCCAGCAGTGAAGCGTTGGGACAGGGGGTGAGAAATCAGCCCCAGCATTTT. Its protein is CASSEALGQGVRNQPQHF.

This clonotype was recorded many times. CDR3 region: CASSLQGPRLNTEAFF. CDR3 nucleotides: TGTGCCAGCTCACTTCAGGGGCCTCGGTTGAACACTGAAGCTTTCTTT. The chain links TRBV18 to TRBJ1-1; D may be TRBD1 (6 bases). This CDR3 has 16 residues. Germline lookup yields CDR1 KGHSH and CDR2 LQKENI. V gave up 4 bases and J gave up 0 bases, with 15 bases separating them.

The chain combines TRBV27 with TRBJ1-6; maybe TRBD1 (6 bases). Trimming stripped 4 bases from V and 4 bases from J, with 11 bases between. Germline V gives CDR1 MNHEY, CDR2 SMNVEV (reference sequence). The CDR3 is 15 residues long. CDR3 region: CASSSITGYNSPLHF. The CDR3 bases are TGTGCCAGCAGTTCCATAACAGGGTATAATTCACCCCTCCACTTT.

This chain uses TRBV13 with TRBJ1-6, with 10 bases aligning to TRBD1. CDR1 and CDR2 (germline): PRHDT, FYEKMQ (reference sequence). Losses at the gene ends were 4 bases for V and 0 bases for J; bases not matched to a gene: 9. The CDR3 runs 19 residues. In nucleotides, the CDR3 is TGTGCCAGCAGCTGGGACAGGGGCAAGGGAAGCTCCTATAATTCACCCCTCCACTTT. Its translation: CASSWDRGKGSSYNSPLHF. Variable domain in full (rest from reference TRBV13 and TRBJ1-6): AAGVIQSPRHLIKEKRETATLKCYPIPRHDTVYWYQQGPGQDPQFLISFYEKMQSDKGSIPDRFSAQQFSDYHSELNMSSLELGDSALYFCASSWDRGKGSSYNSPLHFGNGTRLTVT.

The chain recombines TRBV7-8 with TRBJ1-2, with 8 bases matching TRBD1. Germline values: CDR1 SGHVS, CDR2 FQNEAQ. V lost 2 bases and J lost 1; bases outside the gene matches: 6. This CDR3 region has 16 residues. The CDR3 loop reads CASSLSTGGLNYGYTF. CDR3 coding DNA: TGTGCCAGCAGCTTAAGCACAGGGGGTCTTAACTATGGCTACACCTTC. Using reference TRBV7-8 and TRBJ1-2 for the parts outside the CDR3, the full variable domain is GAGVSQSPRYKVAKRGQDVALRCDPISGHVSLFWYQQALGQGPEFLTYFQNEAQLDKSGLPSDRFFAERPEGSVSTLKIQRTQQEDSAVYLCASSLSTGGLNYGYTFGSGTRLTVV.

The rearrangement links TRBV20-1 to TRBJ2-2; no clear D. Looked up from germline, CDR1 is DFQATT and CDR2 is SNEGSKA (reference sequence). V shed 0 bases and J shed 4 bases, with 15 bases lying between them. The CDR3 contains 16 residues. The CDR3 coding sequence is TGCAGTGCTAGAGATAACTTGTTCAGATCCACCGGGGAGCTGTTTTTT. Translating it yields CSARDNLFRSTGELFF.

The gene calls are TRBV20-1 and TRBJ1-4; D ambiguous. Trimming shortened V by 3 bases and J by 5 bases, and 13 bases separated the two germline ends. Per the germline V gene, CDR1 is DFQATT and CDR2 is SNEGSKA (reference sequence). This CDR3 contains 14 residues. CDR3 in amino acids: CSASMGFGNEKLFF. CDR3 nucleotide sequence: TGCAGTGCTAGTATGGGGTTTGGGAATGAAAAACTGTTTTTT.